This T cell receptor beta chain was identified during a study of response to subunit inactivated influenza vaccine. One entry per CDR3 protein, called by TCRdb with MiXCR from the RT-PCR reads. The sample yields roughly 520,000 distinct CDR3 sequences, about 25% seen once. CDR1 DFQATT and CDR2 SNEGSKA come from the germline V gene (reference sequence). V lost 1 base to trimming and J lost 2 bases, with 9 bases between them. The CDR3 sequence is 15 residues long. The sequence was collected from a man aged 45-60 years who received an inactivated influenza vaccine. The chain joins TRBV20-1 to TRBJ2-6; no clear D gene. This sample comprised CD4+ T cells sorted from PBMCs, obtained 5 to 6 days after vaccination. The DNA for the CDR3 is TGCAGTGCTAGAGCTTCCTTCACTGGGGCCAACGTCCTGACTTTC. Amino acids: CSARASFTGANVLTF.